This TCR beta chain is drawn from a study of blood T cells in healthy people across ages. The CDR3 has 16 amino acids. Germline V gene data show CDR1 as MNHEY and CDR2 as SMNVEV (reference sequence). Trimming left V 0 bases short and J 7 bases short, with 16 bases between. Alongside a J-beta primer mix, a sample-barcoded 5' primer served in a second PCR lasting about 6 to 12 cycles. TCRdb independently ran MiXCR on the 5' RACE reads; one entry per CDR3 protein. The sample has about 1 million distinct CDR3 sequences, over 35% seen once. This TCR was sampled from a woman aged 60-75 years in good health. The gene calls are TRBV27 and TRBJ2-1; D uncertain. Material for sequencing was blood. The CDR3 spells CASSLSPSTVLNEQFF. The CDR3 nucleotides are TGTGCCAGCAGTTTATCCCCCAGCACCGTGTTGAATGAGCAGTTCTTC.